These 31 T cell receptor beta chains share one sample of origin, sequenced in a study of identical twins. TCRdb reanalysed the 5' RACE reads using MiXCR and keeps one entry per CDR3 protein. The repertoire includes fewer than 650,000 distinct CDR3 sequences, roughly 7.2% of them detected once, and 1.5% to 2% sits in the top ten. These data also featured in a second study, about yellow fever vaccine responses in identical twins.

The sequencing input was PBMCs. Receptor source: a woman between 18 and 29 years old in good health.

The chain combines TRBV6-1 with TRBJ2-5, with D perhaps matching TRBD1 (7 bases). CDR3 length: 15 residues. Germline loops: CDR1 MNHNS, CDR2 SASEGT. V lost 11 bases and J lost 6, with 25 bases in between. CDR3 loop: CASYGGTETTQTQYF. The CDR3 DNA sequence: TGTGCCTCCTATGGGGGGACAGAGACAACACAGACCCAGTACTTC.

The chain uses TRBV7-9 and TRBJ1-1; D possibly corresponds to TRBD1 (6 bases). CDR1 SEHNR and CDR2 FQNEAQ come from the germline V gene (reference sequence). The CDR3 length is 16 residues. Trimming removed 1 base from V and 6 bases from J, with 18 bases in between. Here the CDR3 reads CASSLVGTRGYAEAFF. DNA for the CDR3: TGTGCCAGCAGCTTAGTAGGGACAAGGGGCTACGCTGAAGCTTTCTTT.

This rearrangement joins TRBV5-5 to TRBJ2-1; the D call may be TRBD1 or TRBD2 (5 bases each). The CDR3 is 15 amino acids. Between the trimmed V and J ends, which lost 1 base and 6 bases, there was a span of 14 bases. In germline, CDR1 is SGHKS, CDR2 YYEKEE (reference sequence). CDR3: CASSLFIGAGNEQFF. The CDR3 DNA reads as TGTGCCAGCAGCTTGTTCATCGGGGCAGGCAATGAGCAGTTCTTC. Full variable domain (outside the CDR3, taken from reference TRBV5-5 and TRBJ2-1): DAGVTQSPTHLIKTRGQQVTLRCSPISGHKSVSWYQQVLGQGPQFIFQYYEKEERGRGNFPDRFSARQFPNYSSELNVNALLLGDSALYLCASSLFIGAGNEQFFGPGTRLTVL.

This clonotype was seen repeatedly, ten times or more. V is TRBV19 and J is TRBJ1-5; D is perhaps TRBD1 (5 bases). CDR3 length: 14 amino acids. Trimming cost V 4 bases and J 6 bases, with 13 bases left between them. Germline V gene lookup returns CDR1 LNHDA and CDR2 SQIVND (reference sequence). CDR3 coding DNA: TGTGCCAGTAGTACCCGGGGGTTGAGTCAGCCCCAGCATTTT. Its protein is CASSTRGLSQPQHF.

A few counts support this clonotype. This chain links TRBV10-3 with TRBJ2-1; no clear D. Germline assignment: CDR1 ENHRY and CDR2 SYGVKD. V lost 6 bases, J lost 9 bases, and 18 bases lay in between. The CDR3 extends over 14 amino acids. The CDR3 sequence: CAIRGEPAPGEQFF. The CDR3 DNA is TGTGCCATCAGGGGTGAACCAGCCCCCGGTGAGCAGTTCTTC.

This clonotype was counted ten times or more. The rearrangement joins TRBV28 to TRBJ1-6; D possibly corresponds to TRBD1 (6 bases). Trimming left V 2 bases short and J 7 bases short, with 18 bases between. The CDR3 is 17 amino acids. Looked up from germline, CDR1 is MDHEN and CDR2 is SYDVKM. As DNA, the CDR3 is TGTGCCAGCAGTTTACCCCTCACAGGGTTGGGGAATTCACCCCTCCACTTT. This sequence encodes CASSLPLTGLGNSPLHF.

The chain combines TRBV21-1 with TRBJ2-3; the table's D call TRBD1 went unverified against the DNA. TRBV21-1 is termed a pseudogene. The CDR3 is 16 residues long. In nucleotides, the CDR3 is TGTGCCAGCAGCAAATTCCCCGGCAGGGAGCAAGATACGCAGTATTTT. Its translation: CASSKFPGREQDTQYF.

This clonotype was detected only a few times. This chain uses TRBV6-2 or TRBV6-3 with TRBJ2-1, with 13 bases lining up with TRBD2. The J segment lost 6 bases and the V segment lost 6 bases, leaving 2 bases of the junction unmatched. Germline CDR1 is MNHEY and CDR2 is SVGEGT. This CDR3 has 14 amino acids. The CDR3 DNA sequence: TGTGCCAGCAGAAGACTAGCGGGAGGCAATGAGCAGTTCTTC. Translating it yields CASRRLAGGNEQFF.

V gene TRBV7-9 combines with J gene TRBJ2-1, with TRBD2 matching 7 bases. V shed 5 bases, J shed 6 bases, and the junction held 16 bases outside the gene matches. The CDR3 extends over 17 amino acids. Germline V gene data show CDR1 as SEHNR and CDR2 as FQNEAQ (reference sequence). In DNA form, the CDR3 reads TGTGCCAGCAGCCCCCCCCTTACGGCGGGAGCCCCCAATGAGCAGTTCTTC. It encodes CASSPPLTAGAPNEQFF.

This clonotype was seen many times. The chain couples TRBV10-3 to TRBJ2-7, with D tentatively TRBD1 or TRBD2 (5 bases each). CDR3 length equals 13 residues. Trimming pared 2 bases from V and 7 bases from J, leaving 12 bases between. CDR1 ENHRY and CDR2 SYGVKD come from the germline V gene. This chain's CDR3 is CAISEEVRGEQYV. CDR3 nucleotides: TGTGCCATCAGTGAGGAGGTGAGGGGAGAGCAGTACGTC.

The table lists this clonotype with a few counts. The chain carries TRBV28 and TRBJ2-3, with 10 bases matching TRBD2. Germline assignment: CDR1 MDHEN and CDR2 SYDVKM. CDR3 length: 15 amino acids. Trimming took 6 bases from V and 7 from J; bases not matched to a gene: 10. The CDR3 DNA follows: TGTGCCAGCAGCCCCGCAGCGGGAGGGCCGAATACGCAGTATTTT. It specifies CASSPAAGGPNTQYF.

This chain joins TRBV11-1 and TRBJ1-1, with D possibly TRBD1 on 5 matching bases. Germline V gene sequence: CDR1 SGHAT, CDR2 FQDESV (reference sequence). The CDR3 contains 19 residues. Deletions cut 0 bases from V and 1 base from J, with 21 bases between. CDR3 in amino acids: CASSLAKFLVTGGNTEAFF. The CDR3 DNA reads TGTGCCAGCAGCTTAGCGAAGTTTCTGGTAACAGGTGGGAACACTGAAGCTTTCTTT.

The rearrangement uses TRBV3-1 and TRBJ2-3; 12 bases fit TRBD2. The germline CDR1 and CDR2 sequences are LGHDT and YNNKEL (reference sequence). Trimming cost V 4 bases and J 7 bases; bases outside gene matches: 9. The CDR3 loop spans 16 amino acids. Here the CDR3 reads CASSPRTSGATYTQYF. The CDR3 DNA sequence: TGTGCCAGCAGCCCTAGGACTAGCGGGGCAACCTATACGCAGTATTTT.

This clonotype was seen repeatedly, ten times or more. The chain combines TRBV25-1 with TRBJ2-1, with D possibly matching TRBD1 (5 bases). V shed 5 bases and J shed 5 bases, with 19 bases lying between them. The CDR3 is 16 amino acids. Germline loops: CDR1 MGHDK, CDR2 SYGVNS. The CDR3 DNA follows: TGTGCCAGCAGTAATCCTCAGGGCCTAATGCACAATGAGCAGTTCTTC. It yields the protein CASSNPQGLMHNEQFF.

CDR3 bases: TGCAGTGCCCACCGGGGGGACAGGGGTAGTAATGAGCAGTTCTTC. It is translated as CSAHRGDRGSNEQFF. This chain links TRBV20-1 with TRBJ2-1, with 10 bases fitting TRBD1. The CDR3 sequence is 15 residues long. Trimming at V came to 6 bases and at J to 7 bases, leaving 12 bases not matched to a gene. The germline V gene encodes CDR1 DFQATT and CDR2 SNEGSKA (reference sequence).

This clonotype was observed many times. V is TRBV5-1 and J is TRBJ1-4; D gene ambiguous. Deletions cut 5 bases from V and 0 bases from J, with 11 bases between. This CDR3 spans 15 amino acids. Germline CDR1 reads SGHRS; CDR2 reads YFSETQ. CDR3 residues: CASRQEITTNEKLFF. CDR3 in DNA: TGCGCCAGCAGGCAGGAGATCACAACTAATGAAAAACTGTTTTTT. The whole variable domain, remainder taken from reference TRBV5-1 and TRBJ1-4, is KAGVTQTPRYLIKTRGQQVTLSCSPISGHRSVSWYQQTPGQGLQFLFEYFSETQRNKGNFPGRFSGRQFSNSRSEMNVSTLELGDSALYLCASRQEITTNEKLFFGSGTQLSVL.

The chain employs TRBV7-3 and TRBJ1-1, with a tentative D call TRBD1 (5 bases). This CDR3 region has 14 residues. Germline lookup yields CDR1 SGHTA and CDR2 FQGTGA. V was cut by 4 bases and J by 3 bases, with 12 bases left in between. The CDR3 region has the DNA TGTGCCAGCAGCTCGGGGTCGGGGGACACTGAAGCTTTCTTT. Translating gives CASSSGSGDTEAFF.

This clonotype was seen ten or more times. V and J are TRBV24-1 and TRBJ2-3; TRBD2 agrees at 9 bases. The germline CDR1 and CDR2 sequences are KGHDR and SFDVKD. The CDR3 has 13 residues. Trimming cost V 10 bases and J 5 bases; bases outside gene matches: 6. The CDR3 DNA follows: TGTGCCACGGGTAGCGGGAGCGGAGATACGCAGTATTTT. This gives the protein CATGSGSGDTQYF.

This clonotype has a handful of counts. The chain uses TRBV9 and TRBJ1-5; maybe TRBD1 (5 bases). The CDR3 contains 15 residues. Germline lookup yields CDR1 SGDLS and CDR2 YYNGEE. V was cut by 3 bases and J by 2 bases, with 12 bases left in between. The CDR3 loop is CASSGSGRRNQPQHF. The CDR3 DNA reads TGTGCCAGCAGCGGCTCAGGGCGCCGCAATCAGCCCCAGCATTTT.

The chain's CDR3 is CASSLETDEGNTIYF. The CDR3 region has the DNA TGCGCCAGCAGCCTCGAGACAGACGAGGGAAACACCATATATTTT. The chain uses TRBV5-1 and TRBJ1-3, with a possible D match to TRBD1 (5 bases). Looked up from germline, CDR1 is SGHRS and CDR2 is YFSETQ. V dropped 4 bases and J dropped 4 bases, with 15 bases sitting between them. The CDR3 loop spans 15 amino acids.

Many counts were recorded for this clonotype. The chain recombines TRBV2 with TRBJ2-7; D is possibly TRBD2 (6 bases). The CDR3 length is 15 residues. The V and J ends lost 2 bases and 2 bases respectively, with 13 bases between them. Germline V gene data show CDR1 as SNHLY and CDR2 as FYNNEI. CDR3 loop: CASSEPPAGTYEQYF. Here the CDR3 DNA reads TGTGCCAGCAGTGAACCCCCAGCGGGCACCTACGAGCAGTACTTC. Together with reference TRBV2 and TRBJ2-7, the CDR3 gives the full variable domain: EPEVTQTPSHQVTQMGQEVILRCVPISNHLYFYWYRQILGQKVEFLVSFYNNEISEKSEIFDDQFSVERPDGSNFTLKIRSTKLEDSAMYFCASSEPPAGTYEQYFGPGTRLTVT.

The chain uses TRBV19 and TRBJ2-1, with D maybe TRBD1 (5 bases). V shed 4 bases and J shed 0 bases, with 13 bases lying between them. The CDR3 runs 16 residues. Germline V lookup: CDR1 LNHDA, CDR2 SQIVND (reference sequence). The CDR3 DNA follows: TGTGCCAGTAGTACACCGGACATACACTCCTACAATGAGCAGTTCTTC. Translating gives CASSTPDIHSYNEQFF.

This clonotype was detected a few times. J is TRBJ2-3 and V is TRBV7-2, with D uncertain. The ends were cut back, 5 bases at V and 2 bases at J, with 11 bases in the middle. Germline V gene data show CDR1 as SGHTA and CDR2 as FQGNSA. CDR3 length: 14 amino acids. As DNA, the CDR3 is TGTGCCAGCAGCCCTCGACTTATCACAGATACGCAGTATTTT. Amino acids: CASSPRLITDTQYF.

The chain joins TRBV20-1 to TRBJ1-6; 12 nucleotides agree with TRBD1. The CDR3 length is 16 residues. CDR1 is DFQATT and CDR2 is SNEGSKA in the germline V gene (reference sequence). J gave up 7 bases and V 1 base, and 5 bases lay outside the gene matches. The CDR3 sequence is CSARVGQGAWNSPLHF. The CDR3 DNA reads as TGCAGTGCTAGAGTGGGACAGGGGGCGTGGAATTCACCCCTCCACTTT.

This clonotype was observed a few times. The gene calls are TRBV5-1 and TRBJ2-1; no clear D gene. The CDR3 has 16 amino acids. Germline values: CDR1 SGHRS, CDR2 YFSETQ. Deletions cut 0 bases from V and 7 bases from J, with 17 bases between. In DNA, the CDR3 is TGCGCCAGCAGCTTGGATTCTACGGGTATCGCAAATGAGCAGTTCTTC. Translation gives CASSLDSTGIANEQFF.

V gene TRBV5-5 combines with J gene TRBJ1-2; D remains unclear. CDR1 is SGHKS, CDR2 YYEKEE, per germline (reference sequence). Trimming took 1 base from V and 5 from J, leaving 15 bases between them. The CDR3 covers 15 residues. The chain's CDR3 is CASSLHTGSDYGYTF. The CDR3 coding sequence is TGTGCCAGCAGCTTGCATACCGGGAGCGATTATGGCTACACCTTC. Drawing the rest from reference TRBV5-5 and TRBJ1-2, the complete variable domain is DAGVTQSPTHLIKTRGQQVTLRCSPISGHKSVSWYQQVLGQGPQFIFQYYEKEERGRGNFPDRFSARQFPNYSSELNVNALLLGDSALYLCASSLHTGSDYGYTFGSGTRLTVV.

The chain is built from TRBV5-1 and TRBJ2-3; D remains unclear. CDR1 is SGHRS and CDR2 is YFSETQ in the germline V gene. CDR3 length: 15 residues. Trimming removed 3 bases at V and 2 bases at J, with 13 bases between. DNA for the CDR3: TGCGCCAGCAGCTCCGCGCTAGGGCCCACAGATACGCAGTATTTT. Translating it yields CASSSALGPTDTQYF. The whole variable domain, remainder taken from reference TRBV5-1 and TRBJ2-3, is KAGVTQTPRYLIKTRGQQVTLSCSPISGHRSVSWYQQTPGQGLQFLFEYFSETQRNKGNFPGRFSGRQFSNSRSEMNVSTLELGDSALYLCASSSALGPTDTQYFGPGTRLTVL.

This clonotype was seen repeatedly, ten times or more. The chain combines TRBV2 with TRBJ2-1; no clear D gene. Per germline, CDR1 SNHLY and CDR2 FYNNEI. V was pared by 4 bases and J by 5 bases, with 18 bases between. This CDR3 comprises 16 residues. The CDR3 sequence is CASSGMTPGTHNEQFF. The CDR3 DNA is TGTGCCAGCAGTGGGATGACCCCCGGCACACACAATGAGCAGTTCTTC.

This clonotype was observed a few times. V usage is TRBV27 and J usage is TRBJ1-1, with TRBD1 identical over 10 bases. With V trimmed by 4 bases and J by 4 bases, 9 bases remained unmatched. The length of the CDR3 is 16 residues. Germline V lookup: CDR1 MNHEY, CDR2 SMNVEV (reference sequence). CDR3: CASSWYGTGVSTEAFF. The CDR3 DNA is TGTGCCAGCAGTTGGTATGGGACAGGGGTGAGCACTGAAGCTTTCTTT.

This clonotype was found a few times. This chain connects TRBV14 to TRBJ2-1, with 8 bases aligning to TRBD2. This CDR3 has 15 residues. The germline V gene has CDR1 SGHDN and CDR2 FVKESK. Unmatched junction bases numbered 8, after V lost 8 bases and J lost 2 bases. The CDR3 loop is CASARGGGPYNEQFF. The CDR3 bases are TGTGCCAGCGCTCGGGGCGGGGGGCCCTACAATGAGCAGTTCTTC.

V and J are TRBV10-3 and TRBJ2-3, with D uncertain. From germline, CDR1 is ENHRY and CDR2 SYGVKD. Trimming left V 4 bases short and J 0 bases short, with 14 bases between. The CDR3 length is 16 residues. The CDR3 DNA sequence: TGTGCCATCAGTGCGAAGGGCAAAACTAGCACAGATACGCAGTATTTT. It yields the protein CAISAKGKTSTDTQYF.